This T cell receptor beta chain was identified during a study of CD8 T cells in Susac syndrome (dated by TCRdb to between 2018 and 2021). Notes on the research overall: Repertoire sequencing was used to test whether CD8+ T cell activation and differentiation in Susac syndrome was antigen driven. The study compared CD8+ T cell repertoire clonality among around 11 healthy donors, approximately 14 Susac syndrome patients and roughly 16 multiple sclerosis patients. Points the paper makes about the study in general: The number of individuals in the TCR sequencing and HLA analysis was recognized as being relatively small.

Peripheral blood CD8+ and CD4+ T cells from healthy donors, Susac syndrome patients and multiple sclerosis patients were profiled by high-throughput TCR beta sequencing. Treatment-naive patients with stable or active relapsing-remitting disease fulfilling revised McDonald criteria were used as multiple sclerosis controls. Bulk CD8+ and CD4+ T cells were purified by magnetic negative isolation, while CD8+ TEMRA cells were enriched using FACS. Blood was drawn into EDTA tubes, processed within 24 hours, and PBMCs were isolated by density gradient centrifugation. PBMCs destined for TCR sequencing were cryopreserved in liquid nitrogen and later thawed in a 37 °C water bath. A purity of at least 90% was achieved for sorted or isolated CD4+, CD8+ and CD8+ TEMRA cells. Trimming at the junction amounts to 4 bases on V and 7 bases on J, and the germline ends lie 14 bases apart. The CDR3 starts with the cysteine, ends with the phenylalanine, and has 14 residues. The only DNA kept is the CDR3, 42 bases in frame from the first base. The germline V gene gives CDR1 as SGHDN and CDR2 as FVKESK.

As to this clonotype: Its cognate antigen has yet to be identified. The input lacks base qualities; no much larger clone sits a single base away.

RNA was extracted using the RNeasy kit, and about 0.45 to 1 ug of the RNA was reverse transcribed with random hexamers. The immunoSEQ multiplex PCR assay, covering 54 Vbeta and 13 Jbeta segments, was used to amplify TCR beta CDR3 regions. PCR amplification bias was corrected using a synthetic template baseline for primer optimization and computational correction. The original methods were these. Reads were assigned to V, D and J genes according to IMGT and analyzed in immunoSEQ Analyzer, with only productive sequences retained. To calculate clonality, Shannon entropy was normalized by log2 of the number of productive unique sequences and then subtracted from one. For each patient and control, public and private clones were evaluated among the 100 most prevalent clones. Susac-specific clones were defined as absent from healthy and MS cohorts, about 1,100 published viral clones and other ImmuneACCESS disease sequences. TCRdb trimmed the raw reads at Q25, called clones with MiXCR and kept productive beta chains. Under each unique CDR3 protein, matching rows form one entry showing the most common genes and DNA. None of the V and J calls come from the authors' own analysis; TCRdb made them. This sample comprises 210,000 or so distinct CDR3 sequences, 92% of them detected only once. Approximately 0.13% of the sample lies in the top ten.

The V gene is TRBV14 and the J gene is TRBJ2-1, with a tentative D call of TRBD1 or TRBD2, each matching 5 bases. The sequenced material came from CD8+ T cells from PBMCs. The sequence was collected from a human donor with multiple sclerosis. In nucleotides, the sequence is TGTGCCAGCAGCCTTCCCGGCTGGGGGAATGAGCAGTTCTTC. Its protein is CASSLPGWGNEQFF.